What follows are 26 T cell receptor beta chains derived from one specimen sequenced in a study of T cell repertoires in aging, cancer and after chemotherapy. TCR beta rearrangements were amplified from peripheral blood genomic DNA. Rearranged V-D-J TRB sequences were amplified with a mixed TRB-A/B primer pool. TCRdb fed the multiplex PCR reads into MiXCR, producing one record per CDR3 protein. The sample has 4,900 or so distinct CDR3 sequences, 30% to 40% seen once. Sequenced sample: blood. All receptors come from a human donor with a blood cancer.

This clonotype ranks as large. The rearrangement links TRBV27 to TRBJ1-1, with a possible D match to TRBD1 (5 bases). V gave up 5 bases and J gave up 5 bases, with 12 bases separating them. The CDR3 runs 13 residues. Germline loops: CDR1 MNHEY, CDR2 SMNVEV (reference sequence). The CDR3 DNA follows: TGTGCCAGCAGTCCACATTGGGGGACTGAAGCTTTCTTT. This encodes CASSPHWGTEAFF.

This clonotype is medium-sized in the sample. Written as DNA, the CDR3 is TGCAGTGCCCAGGGGAGGGCGGAGCTGTTTTTT. Its translation is CSAQGRAELFF. This chain connects TRBV20-1 to TRBJ2-2, with D maybe TRBD2 (7 bases). The length of the CDR3 is 11 residues. Looked up from germline, CDR1 is DFQATT and CDR2 is SNEGSKA (reference sequence). V was clipped by 6 bases and J by 10 bases, with 12 bases between them.

CDR3 in amino acids: CASRPGGNEKLFF. For the CDR3, the DNA is TGTGCCAGCAGACCTGGGGGTAATGAAAAACTGTTTTTT. V usage is TRBV6-5 and J usage is TRBJ1-4; TRBD1 is a possible D gene (5 bases). The CDR3 spans 13 residues. V lost 6 bases and J 4 bases, leaving 9 bases between the germline ends. The germline V gene encodes CDR1 MNHEY and CDR2 SVGAGI.

The genes are TRBV27 and TRBJ1-4; D remains ambiguous. Germline assignment: CDR1 MNHEY and CDR2 SMNVEV (reference sequence). The V end lost 2 bases, the J end lost 7 bases, and 8 bases lay between the germline ends. This CDR3 contains 13 residues. CDR3 in amino acids: CASSLTVGEKLFF. The CDR3 region has the DNA TGTGCCAGCAGTTTAACGGTCGGTGAAAAACTGTTTTTT.

The J gene is TRBJ2-3, the V gene TRBV30, with 11 bases identical to TRBD1. The CDR3 extends over 16 amino acids. J lost 4 bases, V lost 2 bases, and 8 bases had no gene match. The germline gives CDR1 GTSNPN, CDR2 SVGIG (reference sequence). CDR3 protein: CAWSIGTGGTSDTQYF. In DNA form, the CDR3 reads TGTGCCTGGAGTATCGGGACAGGGGGTACTTCAGATACGCAGTATTTT.

The chain uses TRBV6-5 and TRBJ1-6; 9 bases line up with TRBD1. The CDR3 spans 14 residues. V was clipped by 4 bases and J by 10 bases; unmatched bases: 5. From germline, CDR1 is MNHEY and CDR2 SVGAGI. The DNA of the CDR3 is TGTGCCAGCAGTTCCGGGACAGGGAAATCACCCCTCCACTTT. This translates into CASSSGTGKSPLHF.

This clonotype was found a few times. The chain links TRBV6-5 to TRBJ1-1, with D perhaps matching TRBD1 (6 bases). CDR1 is MNHEY and CDR2 is SVGAGI in the germline V gene. Trimming removed 4 bases at V and 4 bases at J, with 16 bases between. The CDR3 is 15 residues long. In nucleotides, the CDR3 is TGTGCCAGCAGTTGTATAACAGGGAAGGGCACTGAAGCTTTCTTT. The encoded protein is CASSCITGKGTEAFF.

This sequence joins TRBV12-3 or TRBV12-4 and TRBJ1-6, with D uncertain. Trimming took 6 bases from V and 8 from J, leaving 8 bases between them. The CDR3 is 12 amino acids. This CDR3 is CASSIGYSPLHF. The CDR3 bases are TGTGCCAGCAGCATCGGATATTCACCCCTCCACTTT.

J is TRBJ1-2 and V is TRBV6-5; D call uncertain. This CDR3 has 13 residues. Trimming took 6 bases from V and 8 from J, leaving 16 bases between them. CDR1 and CDR2 (germline): MNHEY, SVGAGI. CDR3 amino acids: CASSTGPERGYTF. CDR3 nucleotide sequence: TGTGCCAGCAGCACTGGACCCGAGAGAGGCTACACCTTC.

The chain has TRBV27 and TRBJ1-6; TRBD1 matches 8 bases. The CDR3 spans 13 residues. Per germline, CDR1 MNHEY and CDR2 SMNVEV (reference sequence). V shed 5 bases, J shed 10 bases, and the junction held 4 bases outside the gene matches. CDR3 region: CASSRTGKSPLHF. The DNA of the CDR3 is TGTGCCAGCAGTAGGACAGGGAAATCACCCCTCCACTTT.

V and J are TRBV19 and TRBJ2-2; D uncertain. V was shortened by 5 bases and J by 2 bases, with 9 bases between the two germline ends. Germline V gene sequence: CDR1 LNHDA, CDR2 SQIVND (reference sequence). The CDR3 contains 14 residues. The CDR3 region has the DNA TGTGCCAGTAGTCCAACAAGAAACACCGGGGAGCTGTTTTTT. Its translation: CASSPTRNTGELFF. The variable domain in full, with the rest retrieved from reference TRBV19 and TRBJ2-2, is DGGITQSPKYLFRKEGQNVTLSCEQNLNHDAMYWYRQDPGQGLRLIYYSQIVNDFQKGDIAEGYSVSREKKESFPLTVTSAQKNPTAFYLCASSPTRNTGELFFGEGSRLTVL.

This sequence joins TRBV5-1 and TRBJ1-4; D unresolved. V was cut by 4 bases and J by 7 bases, with 17 bases left in between. The germline CDR1 and CDR2 sequences are SGHRS and YFSETQ. The length of the CDR3 is 15 residues. The CDR3, as DNA: TGCGCCAGCAGCCGGGAGGGAAGCATGGGTGAAAAACTGTTTTTT. Protein: CASSREGSMGEKLFF.

V and J are TRBV6-5 and TRBJ2-6; D may match TRBD1 or TRBD2 (6 bases each). The CDR3 covers 18 residues. The V and J ends lost 4 bases and 0 bases respectively, with 16 bases between them. Germline assignment: CDR1 MNHEY and CDR2 SVGAGI. This chain's CDR3 is CASSWGATSGSGANVLTF. The CDR3 nucleotides read TGTGCCAGCAGTTGGGGGGCCACCAGCGGCTCTGGGGCCAACGTCCTGACTTTC.

The chain couples TRBV6-2 or TRBV6-3 to TRBJ2-1; 8 bases line up with TRBD2. The J segment lost 9 bases and the V segment lost 4 bases, leaving 5 bases of the junction unmatched. The CDR3 totals 13 residues. Germline V gene data show CDR1 as MNHEY and CDR2 as SVGEGT. The CDR3 sequence is CASSFGLAGEQFF. CDR3 nucleotides: TGTGCCAGCAGTTTCGGACTAGCCGGTGAGCAGTTCTTC.

This chain uses TRBV30 with TRBJ2-3, with 8 bases matching TRBD2. The CDR3 totals 14 residues. Germline V lookup: CDR1 GTSNPN, CDR2 SVGIG (reference sequence). V gave up 1 base and J gave up 3 bases; unmatched junction bases: 3. CDR3 DNA sequence: TGTGCCTGGAGTGGGACTAGCCTAACAGATACGCAGTATTTT. It encodes CAWSGTSLTDTQYF.

In its sample, this clonotype was seen a few times. J is TRBJ1-1 and V is TRBV19, with D hard to call. Looked up from germline, CDR1 is LNHDA and CDR2 is SQIVND (reference sequence). V was pared by 7 bases and J by 3 bases, with 12 bases between. The CDR3 runs to 13 residues. The CDR3 DNA follows: TGTGCCAGTACCAATCGGTGGGACACTGAAGCTTTCTTT. Translating it yields CASTNRWDTEAFF.

The chain has TRBV30 and TRBJ1-1; 9 bases agree with TRBD1. This CDR3 is built from 13 residues. Per the germline V gene, CDR1 is GTSNPN and CDR2 is SVGIG (reference sequence). The J segment lost 1 base and the V segment lost 8 bases, leaving 5 bases of the junction unmatched. The CDR3: CARQGDGNTEAFF. CDR3 bases: TGTGCCCGACAGGGGGACGGGAACACTGAAGCTTTCTTT. Together with reference TRBV30 and TRBJ1-1, the CDR3 gives the full variable domain: SQTIHQWPATLVQPVGSPLSLECTVEGTSNPNLYWYRQAAGRGLQLLFYSVGIGQISSEVPQNLSASRPQDRQFILSSKKLLLSDSGFYLCARQGDGNTEAFFGQGTRLTVV.

This chain links TRBV5-1 with TRBJ2-2; 7 bases agree with TRBD1. CDR3 length: 14 residues. Germline V gives CDR1 SGHRS, CDR2 YFSETQ. Trimming took 6 bases from V and 4 from J; bases not matched to a gene: 6. The CDR3 is CASTQDRLTGELFF. The CDR3, as DNA: TGCGCCAGCACCCAGGACAGGCTCACCGGGGAGCTGTTTTTT.

The CDR3 sequence: CASSRRGTNYGYTF. CDR3 nucleotides: TGCGCCAGCAGCCGCAGGGGAACTAACTATGGCTACACCTTC. The chain combines TRBV5-1 with TRBJ1-2; D is possibly TRBD1 (6 bases). Trimming shortened V by 4 bases and J by 0 bases, and 10 bases separated the two germline ends. The CDR3 runs to 14 residues. The germline V gene has CDR1 SGHRS and CDR2 YFSETQ.

This sequence joins TRBV12-3 or TRBV12-4 and TRBJ1-2; 7 positions match TRBD1. Losses at the gene ends were 2 bases for V and 3 bases for J; bases not matched to a gene: 12. The CDR3 runs to 17 residues. The CDR3 loop is CASSLRQGGPPYYGYTF. For the CDR3, the DNA is TGTGCCAGCAGTTTAAGACAGGGAGGGCCCCCCTACTATGGCTACACCTTC.

The J gene is TRBJ1-1, the V gene TRBV19; no clear D. The CDR3 has 13 amino acids. Deletions cut 9 bases from V and 0 bases from J, with 11 bases between. Per germline, CDR1 LNHDA and CDR2 SQIVND (reference sequence). The CDR3 loop is CASSVSMNTEAFF. CDR3 nucleotides: TGTGCCAGCAGTGTTTCCATGAACACTGAAGCTTTCTTT.

The chain links TRBV7-2 to TRBJ1-2; D is possibly TRBD1 (5 bases). The V and J ends lost 1 base and 4 bases respectively, with 7 bases between them. The germline CDR1 and CDR2 sequences are SGHTA and FQGNSA. The CDR3 runs 13 residues. The CDR3 DNA is TGTGCCAGCAGCTTAGGGCAGGGCTATGGCTACACCTTC. Protein: CASSLGQGYGYTF.

A remark on this clonotype: At one end the junction does not follow the germline gene, possibly because of a read error. The chain carries TRBV4-2 and TRBJ2-5, with 8 bases lining up with TRBD2. Germline-derived CDR1 and CDR2 are LGHNA and YNFKEQ. This CDR3 spans 15 amino acids. The CDR3, as DNA: TGCGCCAGCAGCCATTCCGGGGGGGGCCAAGAGACCCAGTACTTC. Amino acid sequence: CASSHSGGGQETQYF.

The chain uses TRBV20-1 and TRBJ2-7; D is unclear. Germline CDR1 is DFQATT and CDR2 is SNEGSKA (reference sequence). The CDR3 covers 10 residues. V dropped 3 bases and J dropped 5 bases, with 5 bases sitting between them. CDR3 amino acids: CSASDHEQYF. The CDR3 DNA sequence: TGCAGTGCTAGCGACCACGAGCAGTACTTC.

This clonotype was seen a handful of times. CDR3 sequence reads: CASSFGQGMGQPQHF. CDR3 coding DNA: TGTGCCAGCAGCTTCGGACAGGGGATGGGACAGCCCCAGCATTTT. The chain uses TRBV5-6 and TRBJ1-5; 9 bases line up with TRBD1. V shed 2 bases and J 7 bases; nucleotides not matched to a gene: 7. The CDR3 has 15 residues. Germline-derived CDR1 and CDR2 are SGHDT and YYEEEE.

The chain couples TRBV6-4 to TRBJ1-1, with D perhaps TRBD1 (6 bases). Germline V gives CDR1 MRHNA, CDR2 SNTAGT. The V and J ends lost 0 bases and 5 bases respectively, with 10 bases between them. This CDR3 spans 14 amino acids. CDR3 residues: CASSDSSRGTEAFF. The CDR3 DNA follows: TGTGCCAGCAGTGACTCGAGTAGGGGGACTGAAGCTTTCTTT.